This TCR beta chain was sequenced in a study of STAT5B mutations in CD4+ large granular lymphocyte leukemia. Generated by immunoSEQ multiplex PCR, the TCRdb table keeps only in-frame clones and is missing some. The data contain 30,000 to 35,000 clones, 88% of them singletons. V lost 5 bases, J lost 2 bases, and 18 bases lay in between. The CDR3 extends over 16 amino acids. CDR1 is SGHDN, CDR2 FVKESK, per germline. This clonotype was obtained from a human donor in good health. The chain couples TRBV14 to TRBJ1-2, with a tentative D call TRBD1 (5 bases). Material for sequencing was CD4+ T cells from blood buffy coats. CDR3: CASSARGQGPNYGYTF. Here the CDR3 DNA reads TGTGCCAGCAGCGCTAGAGGACAAGGACCCAACTATGGCTACACCTTC.